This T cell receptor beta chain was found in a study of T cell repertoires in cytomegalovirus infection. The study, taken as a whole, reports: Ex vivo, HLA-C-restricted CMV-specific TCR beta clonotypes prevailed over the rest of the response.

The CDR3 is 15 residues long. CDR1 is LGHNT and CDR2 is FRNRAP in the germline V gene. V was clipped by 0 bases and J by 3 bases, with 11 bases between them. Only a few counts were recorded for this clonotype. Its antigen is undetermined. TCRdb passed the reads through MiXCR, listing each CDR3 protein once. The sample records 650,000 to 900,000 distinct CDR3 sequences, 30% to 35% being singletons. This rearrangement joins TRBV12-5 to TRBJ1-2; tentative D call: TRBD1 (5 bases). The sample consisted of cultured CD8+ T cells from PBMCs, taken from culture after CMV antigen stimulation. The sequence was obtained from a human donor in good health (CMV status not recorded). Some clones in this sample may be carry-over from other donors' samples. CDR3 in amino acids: CASGLVPGPHYGYTF. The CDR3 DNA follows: TGTGCTAGTGGTTTGGTACCAGGGCCCCACTATGGCTACACCTTC. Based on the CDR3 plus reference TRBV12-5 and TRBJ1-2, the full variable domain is DARVTQTPRHKVTEMGQEVTMRCQPILGHNTVFWYRQTMMQGLELLAYFRNRAPLDDSGMPKDRFSAEMPDATLATLKIQPSEPRDSAVYFCASGLVPGPHYGYTFGSGTRLTVV.